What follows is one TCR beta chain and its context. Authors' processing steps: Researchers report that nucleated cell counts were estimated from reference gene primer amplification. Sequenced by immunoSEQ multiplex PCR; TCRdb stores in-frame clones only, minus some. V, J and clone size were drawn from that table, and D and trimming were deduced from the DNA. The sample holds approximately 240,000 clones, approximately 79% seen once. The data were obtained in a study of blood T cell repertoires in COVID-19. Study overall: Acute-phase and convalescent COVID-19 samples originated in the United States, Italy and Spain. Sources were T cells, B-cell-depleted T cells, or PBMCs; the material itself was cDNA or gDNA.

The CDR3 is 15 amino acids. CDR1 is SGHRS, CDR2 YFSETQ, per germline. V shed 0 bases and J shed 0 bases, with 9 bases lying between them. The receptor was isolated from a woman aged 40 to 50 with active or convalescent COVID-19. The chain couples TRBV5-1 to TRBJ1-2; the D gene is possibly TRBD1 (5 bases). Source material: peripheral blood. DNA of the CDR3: TGCGCCAGCAGCTTGGGCGGGGACCCTAACTATGGCTACACCTTC. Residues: CASSLGGDPNYGYTF.